This is a list of T cell receptor beta chains from one sample in a study of T cells in Graves' hyperthyroidism and ophthalmopathy. One entry per CDR3 protein, called by TCRdb with MiXCR from the multiplex PCR reads. The sample lists 250,000 to 300,000 distinct CDR3 sequences, roughly 15% occurring once. Input material: blood. The origin of the receptors is a woman between 40 and 55 years old with Graves' hyperthyroidism that later progressed to Graves' ophthalmopathy. The CDR3 runs from the conserved cysteine through the conserved F or W. The D gene is left open where the match is weak. Some rows mark clone size as missing; the rest say once, few, many or name a class of expanded clone.

v_gene,j_gene,d_gene,abundance,CDR3nt,CDR3aa
TRBV19,TRBJ1-5,TRBD1,many,TGTGCCAGTGGACAGGAGATCAATCAGCCCCAGCATTTT,CASGQEINQPQHF
TRBV20-1,TRBJ2-2,TRBD1,once,TGCAGTGCTTTGGGGACAGGGGGACCCGGGGAGCTGTTTTTT,CSALGTGGPGELFF
TRBV6-1,TRBJ1-1,-,many,TGTGCCAGCAGCGAATCGGGGGGGAACACTGAAGCTTTCTTT,CASSESGGNTEAFF
TRBV27,TRBJ1-5,TRBD1,many,TGTGCCAGCAGTTGGGCAGGGGGCGATCAGCCCCAGCATTTT,CASSWAGGDQPQHF
TRBV28,TRBJ1-3,-,many,TGTGCCAGCAGTTCGTATGGTGGGAAGGGGACGCCTGGAAACACCATATATTTT,CASSSYGGKGTPGNTIYF
TRBV28,TRBJ1-2,-,many,TGTGCCAGCAGTTTAGGGGGCTACACCTTC,CASSLGGYTF
TRBV6-1,TRBJ2-1,-,-,TGTGCCAGCAGCCTTCTGTTCTTC,CASSLLFF
TRBV7-9,TRBJ2-5,TRBD2,-,TGTGCCAGCACCCACGGGCGGGAGAAGTCCACCCAGTACTTC,CASTHGREKSTQYF
TRBV19,TRBJ2-7,-,many,TGTGCCAGTAGTATCGTCCCGTCGGTGCAAGCAGCCTACGAGCAGTACTTC,CASSIVPSVQAAYEQYF
TRBV5-1,TRBJ2-2,-,many,TGCGCCAGCAGGGGATCCCGGGCCTTAAGGGAACCCGGGGAGCTGTTTTTT,CASRGSRALREPGELFF
TRBV28,TRBJ1-1,-,many,TGTGCCAGCAGTGATGGGGGTCTCGTCACTGAAGCTTTCTTT,CASSDGGLVTEAFF
TRBV5-1,TRBJ2-1,TRBD2,-,TGCGCCAGCAGCGTGACTAGCGGGTCCTTGAGTGAGCAGTTCTTC,CASSVTSGSLSEQFF
TRBV9,TRBJ2-5,TRBD2,-,TGTGCCAGCAGCCCCCGACTAGCGGGAGGGCCCGGGGATGAGACCCAGTACTTC,CASSPRLAGGPGDETQYF
TRBV11-2,TRBJ2-1,TRBD2,many,TGTGCCAGCAGCGTCACCCTAGCGGGAGTCTACAATGAGCAGTTCTTC,CASSVTLAGVYNEQFF
TRBV7-9,TRBJ2-1,TRBD2,many,TGTGCCAGCAGCCCCTTAGCGGGGAAAAACTACAATGAGCAGTTCTTC,CASSPLAGKNYNEQFF
TRBV28,TRBJ1-5,TRBD1,many,TGTGCCAGCAGAACTGGGGCCCGGACAGGGTATCAGCCCCAGCATTTT,CASRTGARTGYQPQHF
TRBV4-1,TRBJ2-3,TRBD2,-,TGCGCCAGCAGCCAAAGATGGGGGACTAGGTATCTGTATTTT,CASSQRWGTRYLYF
TRBV7-9,TRBJ2-7,TRBD1,many,TGTGCCAGCAGCTCGGGACAGTACGAGCAGTACTTC,CASSSGQYEQYF
TRBV12-3/TRBV12-4,TRBJ1-5,-,many,TGTGCCAGCAGTAAAGACTACAATCAGCCCCAGCATTTT,CASSKDYNQPQHF
TRBV7-9,TRBJ2-7,-,many,TGTGCCAGCAGCCCCCGACAGAGCTCCTACGAGCAGTACTTC,CASSPRQSSYEQYF
TRBV7-8,TRBJ2-7,-,many,TGTGCCAGCAGGTTACAACCCCGGGACGCCTCCTACGAGCAGTACTTC,CASRLQPRDASYEQYF
TRBV27,TRBJ1-1,-,few,TGTGCCAGCCGCGGTGCTGAACGGGCAGCTGAAGCTTTCTTT,CASRGAERAAEAFF
TRBV28,TRBJ2-3,-,-,TGTGCCAGCAGTTCCGCCCGAGGTGTTACGCGCACAGATACGCAGTATTTT,CASSSARGVTRTDTQYF
TRBV28,TRBJ2-1,-,-,TGTGCCAGCAGGAAAGGTCCCTCCCGCAATGAGCAGTTCTTC,CASRKGPSRNEQFF